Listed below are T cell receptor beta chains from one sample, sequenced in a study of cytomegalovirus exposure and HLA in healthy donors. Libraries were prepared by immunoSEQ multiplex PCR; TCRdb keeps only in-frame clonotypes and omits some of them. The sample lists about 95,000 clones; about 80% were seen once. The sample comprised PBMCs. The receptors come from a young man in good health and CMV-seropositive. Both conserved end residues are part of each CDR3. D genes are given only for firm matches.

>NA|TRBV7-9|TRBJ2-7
CASSTGRAASYEQYF
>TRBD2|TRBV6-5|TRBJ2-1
CASSYSNAGDNEQFF
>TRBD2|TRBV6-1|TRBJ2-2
CASSALADTGELFF
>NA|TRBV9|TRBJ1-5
CASSVGAGGGNQPQHF
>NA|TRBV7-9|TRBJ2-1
CASSDARGSYNEQFF
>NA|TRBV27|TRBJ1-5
CASSLARVNQPQHF
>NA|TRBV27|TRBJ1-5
CASSPRRGKGQPQHF
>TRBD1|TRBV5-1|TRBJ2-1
CASSPRDRGTGEQFF
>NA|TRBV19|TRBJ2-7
CASSRDTSSYEQYF
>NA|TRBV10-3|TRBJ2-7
CAISGTTSSYEQYF
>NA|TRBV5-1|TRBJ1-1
CASSPGVATEAFF
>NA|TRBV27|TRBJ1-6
CASSMRTASDSPLHF
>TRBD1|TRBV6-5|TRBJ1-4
CASSWGQGVEKLFF
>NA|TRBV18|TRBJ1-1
CASSPSPVRNTEAFF
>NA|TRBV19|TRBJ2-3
CASSIFGGLTDTQYF
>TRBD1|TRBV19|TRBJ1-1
CASSIGTVIAEAFF
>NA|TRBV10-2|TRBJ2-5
CASGQGALKETQYF
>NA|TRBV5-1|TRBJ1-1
CASSLGSGLGGTEAFF
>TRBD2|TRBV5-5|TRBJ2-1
CASSLAGGPNEQFF
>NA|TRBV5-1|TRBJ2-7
CASSQLTNYEQYF
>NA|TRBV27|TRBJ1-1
CASSLVVMNTEAFF
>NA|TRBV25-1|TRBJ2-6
CASSAARQGANVLTF
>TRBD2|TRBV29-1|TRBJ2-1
CSVYGKAGTSGGPSSYNEQFF
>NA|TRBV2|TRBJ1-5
CASSEGGRRSNQPQHF
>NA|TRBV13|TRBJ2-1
CASSLRWGMGLPSSYNEQFF
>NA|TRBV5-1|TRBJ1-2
CASSTGSVGPYGYTF
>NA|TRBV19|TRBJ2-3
CASSETDFFTGNTQYF
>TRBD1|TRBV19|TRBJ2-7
CASSMGTGAYEQYF